This is a list of T cell receptor beta chains from one sample in a study of blood T cells in healthy people across ages. A single record per CDR3 protein comes from TCRdb applying MiXCR to the 5' RACE reads. The sample shows 800,000 to 950,000 distinct CDR3 sequences, roughly 28% of them seen only once. The sample was also linked to a second study, of T cells of mothers and their children.

Sequencing input: blood. Receptors were obtained from a woman aged 40 to 49 in good health. The conserved cysteine and the conserved F or W are not part of the CDR3 here. The order of the fields is J gene, V gene, D gene, CDR3 protein. A D gene is named only where the DNA matches it firmly.

TRBJ1-1 TRBV12-3/TRBV12-4 TRBD1 ASTQDRVSGAF
TRBJ1-5 TRBV5-1 . ASSPGGDGKTQH
TRBJ2-3 TRBV28 . ASGVLQGGTDTQY
TRBJ1-3 TRBV5-1 TRBD1 ASSSRPSGQGASGNTIY
TRBJ1-3 TRBV5-6 . ASSLDLLEGNTIY
TRBJ2-1 TRBV7-9 . ASSLTEQF
TRBJ2-5 TRBV20-1 . SAAEVGDYQETQY
TRBJ2-5 TRBV28 . ASTGRQTQY
TRBJ1-1 TRBV28 . ASSRRQANTEAF
TRBJ1-5 TRBV18 TRBD1 ASSPLQGRNQPQH
TRBJ2-3 TRBV27 . ASRPGIGLGGALDTQY
TRBJ2-5 TRBV7-2 TRBD1 ASSFDRVQETQY
TRBJ1-2 TRBV20-1 TRBD1 SARGTGATNYGYT
TRBJ1-2 TRBV5-1 TRBD1 ASRTGTGGDYGYT
TRBJ1-2 TRBV29-1 . SVELRYGYT
TRBJ2-5 TRBV5-4 TRBD1 ASSLPGGLETQY
TRBJ2-4 TRBV20-1 . SARDRRGTQDIQY
TRBJ1-4 TRBV28 . ASRADRATNEKLF